This TCR beta chain was profiled in a study of cytomegalovirus exposure and HLA in healthy donors. Overall study results and limits: For TCR beta chains, V- and J-gene trimming was later linked to a missense DCLRE1C variant. A later analysis found that most CMV-associated TCR beta chains appeared HLA-restricted. Accurate HLA-A and HLA-B prediction from TCR beta sequences was reported for most subjects.

Points on this clone: Its antigen is not identified.

V was pared by 2 bases and J by 6 bases, with 7 bases of the junction left unmatched. The CDR3 loop spans 16 amino acids. CDR1 and CDR2 (germline): SGHRS, YFSETQ. PCR amplification relied on 60 Vbeta primers (plus 13 Jbeta primers). Assay: immunoSEQ multiplex PCR; the TCRdb copy retains only in-frame clones and omits some. Counted here are 160,000 or so clones, 60% to 85% occurring once; the ten biggest clones make up approximately 6.8%. The TCR originated in a woman between 40 and 50 years old in good health and CMV-seropositive. The chain couples TRBV5-1 to TRBJ2-2; 10 nucleotides agree with TRBD1. The sample was PBMCs. This CDR3 reads CASSFLGQGGSGELFF. CDR3 bases: TGCGCCAGCAGCTTTTTAGGACAGGGGGGCTCCGGGGAGCTGTTTTTT.